These T cell receptor beta chains were read from a single sample in a study of shared clonotypes between healthy human individuals. The protocol was immunoSEQ multiplex PCR, while the TCRdb copy is restricted to in-frame clones and leaves out a portion. The sample lists some 630,000 clones, roughly 78% occurring once. The sample comprised memory CD4+ T cells sorted from blood. These receptors all stem from a woman aged 25 to 39 in good health. Both conserved end residues are part of each CDR3. The D gene is left open where the match is weak. Some rows have no size entry. The others give once, few or many, or a class for an expanded clone.

TRBD1 TRBJ2-2 15 TRBV7-2 - TGTGCCAGCAGCTCGGATGGGACAGGGAGTAGGGAGCTGTTTTTT CASSSDGTGSRELFF
- TRBJ2-3 13 TRBV27 - TGTGCCAGCAGTTTCCTCAACACAGATACGCAGTATTTT CASSFLNTDTQYF
- TRBJ2-3 16 TRBV5-1 - TGCGCCAGCAGCTTGGAGGTAGGGGCAAGCACAGATACGCAGTATTTT CASSLEVGASTDTQYF
- TRBJ1-1 13 TRBV10-3 - TGTGCCATCAGTGAGAACTCGAACACTGAAGCTTTCTTT CAISENSNTEAFF
TRBD1 TRBJ2-7 17 TRBV19 - TGTGCCAGTAGTATCGGTATCCTACAGGGGGCGAGCTACGAGCAGTACTTC CASSIGILQGASYEQYF
TRBD1 TRBJ2-5 13 TRBV15 - TGTGCCACCAGCAGGGACAAGGGGGCCGTTTTGAACTTC CATSRDKGAVLNF
- TRBJ2-3 13 TRBV30 - TGTGCCTGGAAAGACTATATAGCAGATACGCAGTATTTT CAWKDYIADTQYF
- TRBJ2-2 13 TRBV27 - TGTGCCAGCAGTAACTATAACACCGGGGAGCTGTTTTTT CASSNYNTGELFF
TRBD1 TRBJ2-7 15 TRBV27 many TGTGCCAGCAGTTTAATCGGGACAGGGCGATACGAGCAGTACTTC CASSLIGTGRYEQYF
- TRBJ1-1 16 TRBV27 - TGTGCCAGCAGTTTGTTCGCGACAGAAATGAACACTGAAGCTTTCTTT CASSLFATEMNTEAFF
- TRBJ2-7 14 TRBV6-1 - TGTGCCAGCACTCCGACGGGAAGCTCCTACGAGCAGTACTTC CASTPTGSSYEQYF
- TRBJ1-1 13 TRBV30 - TGTGCCTGGAGCCCCGGACCGGGCACTGAAGCTTTCTTT CAWSPGPGTEAFF
TRBD1 TRBJ2-1 13 TRBV7-6 - TGTGCCAGCAGCAGGGGGACAGTCAATGAGCAGTTCTTC CASSRGTVNEQFF
TRBD1 TRBJ1-2 14 TRBV7-9 - TGTGCCAGCAGCCTCTCGACAGGGTTGGGTGGCTACACCTTC CASSLSTGLGGYTF
- TRBJ2-6 16 TRBV4-1 - TGCGCCAGCAGCCAACTTTGGAGCTCTGGGGCCAACGTCCTGACTTTC CASSQLWSSGANVLTF
- TRBJ2-2 13 TRBV5-1 - TGCGCCAGCAGCTTAGGCCACACCGGGGAGCTGTTTTTT CASSLGHTGELFF
TRBD1 TRBJ1-5 14 TRBV18 many TGTGCCAGCTCGCCCAGGGGGAGTATACAGCCCCAGCATTTT CASSPRGSIQPQHF
TRBD1 TRBJ1-1 14 TRBV19 - TGTGCCAGTAACTTCCGGACAGGGGGCTATGAAGCTTTCTTT CASNFRTGGYEAFF
- TRBJ1-2 15 TRBV2 few TGTGCCAGCAGTGAACTCCGGACGGCTTCCTATGGCTACACCTTC CASSELRTASYGYTF
TRBD1 TRBJ1-3 16 TRBV28 - TGTGCCAGCAGTTTGTTGGGACAGGGGGCTGGAAACACCATATATTTT CASSLLGQGAGNTIYF
- TRBJ1-4 13 TRBV9 - TGTGCCAGCAGCGTAACAGACGGAGAAAAACTGTTTTTT CASSVTDGEKLFF
- TRBJ2-7 17 TRBV10-3 - TGTGCCATCAGTGGGGGCGTTGAGTCCCGGGACTCCTACGAGCAGTACTTC CAISGGVESRDSYEQYF
- TRBJ1-2 14 TRBV28 - TGTGCCAGCAGCTTGAGGGCAACCTTCTATGGCTACACCTTC CASSLRATFYGYTF
- TRBJ2-7 13 TRBV7-3 many TGTGCCAGCAGCCAACGAACGAGGGGGGAGCAGTACTTC CASSQRTRGEQYF
- TRBJ2-3 13 TRBV14 - TGTGCCAGCAGCCAGGCCGGCACAGATACGCAGTATTTT CASSQAGTDTQYF
- TRBJ1-5 15 TRBV30 - TGTGCCTGGAGTTGGGGGAGTTCCAGCAATCAGCCCCAGCATTTT CAWSWGSSSNQPQHF
- TRBJ2-5 13 TRBV5-1 - TGCGCCAGCAGCTTGGGCGGGGAAGAGACCCAGTACTTC CASSLGGEETQYF
- TRBJ2-7 11 TRBV2 - TGTGCCAGCAGTTTACTCGGCGAGCAGTACTTC CASSLLGEQYF
TRBD2 TRBJ2-3 14 TRBV9 - TGTGCCAGCAGCGTTCAAGCGGGAGTAGATACGCAGTATTTT CASSVQAGVDTQYF
- TRBJ2-3 13 TRBV15 - TGTGCCACCAGCAAGCGTGACGCAGATACGCGGTATTTT CATSKRDADTRYF
- TRBJ2-5 15 TRBV19 - TGTGCCAGTAGTATGGGCAGGATAGGACAAGAGACCCAGTACTTC CASSMGRIGQETQYF
TRBD1 TRBJ2-7 16 TRBV5-1 - TGCGCCAGCAGCCGACCTACCGGGACAGGGGGCAGCGAGCAGTACTTC CASSRPTGTGGSEQYF
TRBD2 TRBJ2-2 18 TRBV7-2 - TGTGCCAGCAGCTACCGGACTAGCGGGAGGGCTCGTACCGGGGAGCTGTTTTTT CASSYRTSGRARTGELFF
- TRBJ2-5 15 TRBV2 - TGTGCCAGCAGTGAACGATCGGACCTAGCGGAGACCCAGTACTTC CASSERSDLAETQYF
- TRBJ1-2 15 TRBV6-6 - TGTGCCAGCAGAAGGGGTGACGGAGCTAACTATGGCTACACCTTC CASRRGDGANYGYTF
- TRBJ1-5 14 TRBV7-3 - TGTGCCAGCAGCTGGACAGATAGCAATCAGCCCCAGCATTTT CASSWTDSNQPQHF
- TRBJ1-5 14 TRBV27 - TGTGCCAGCAGCACAGGGCAAAGCAATCAGCCCCAGCATTTT CASSTGQSNQPQHF
- TRBJ2-5 14 TRBV28 - TGTGCCAGCAGTTTTGACAGGACCCAAGAGACCCAGTACTTC CASSFDRTQETQYF
TRBD1 TRBJ2-5 14 TRBV4-2 - TGTGCCAGCAGCCAAGGGGACAGGGAAGAGACCCAGTACTTC CASSQGDREETQYF
- TRBJ1-2 13 TRBV9 - TGTGCCAGCAGCGTAGGACAGAACTATGGCTACACCTTC CASSVGQNYGYTF
- TRBJ1-1 15 TRBV6-1 - TGTGCCAGCCGTAGATCGGACAGAAAGAACACTGAAGCTTTCTTT CASRRSDRKNTEAFF
- TRBJ2-1 16 TRBV6-1 - TGTGCCAGCAGTGGTGGACTGCCCTACTCCTACAATGAGCAGTTCTTC CASSGGLPYSYNEQFF
- TRBJ1-2 16 TRBV10-3 few TGTGCCATCAGTGAGTCGACTCGGGGGGGCAACTATGGCTACACCTTC CAISESTRGGNYGYTF
TRBD1 TRBJ2-5 15 TRBV6-6 - TGTGCCAGCAGTTACCCTAACAGGGGGCAAGAGACCCAGTACTTC CASSYPNRGQETQYF
TRBD2 TRBJ2-7 17 TRBV25-1 - TGTGCCAGCCGCCATGGATACCGGGACGGGGGGGGCTACGAGCAGTACTTC CASRHGYRDGGGYEQYF
- TRBJ1-4 15 TRBV5-4 - TGTGCCAGCAGCGGAGGAGGAATTGCGAATGAAAAACTGTTTTTT CASSGGGIANEKLFF
- TRBJ2-1 15 TRBV7-7 - TGTGCCAGCAGCGCGGCAAAGGGTAGTTTCCATGAGCAGTTCTTC CASSAAKGSFHEQFF
TRBD2 TRBJ2-1 15 TRBV2 - TGTGCCAGCAGTGATGGGGGAGGGCGGTACAATGAGCAGTTCTTC CASSDGGGRYNEQFF
TRBD1 TRBJ1-4 15 TRBV11-2 - TGTGCCAGCAGCTTAAGACAGGGGGCTGTGGAAAAACTGTTTTTT CASSLRQGAVEKLFF
- TRBJ2-7 14 TRBV7-9 few TGTGCCAGCAGCTTAGAACCAGACACCTACGAGCAGTACTTC CASSLEPDTYEQYF
- TRBJ2-7 13 TRBV7-6 - TGTGCCAGCAGCATGGACCCAGTCCGCGAGCAGTACTTC CASSMDPVREQYF
- TRBJ2-7 11 TRBV6-1 - TGTGCCAGCAGGGGGCCCTACGAGCAGTACTTC CASRGPYEQYF
TRBD1 TRBJ2-7 14 TRBV27 - TGTGCCAGCAGTTTCGGGACAGGGGAGTACGAGCAGTACTTC CASSFGTGEYEQYF
- TRBJ1-2 13 TRBV27 - TGTGCCAGCAGTTTAAACAACCGAGTCGGCTACACCTTC CASSLNNRVGYTF
- TRBJ1-5 13 TRBV18 few TGTGCCAGCTCACCACCGGGCGGTCAGCCCCAGCATTTT CASSPPGGQPQHF
- TRBJ2-2 14 TRBV28 - TGTGCCAGCAGTTTCTTCGAGAACACCGGGGAGCTGTTTTTT CASSFFENTGELFF
TRBD1 TRBJ2-7 15 TRBV28 many TGTGCCAGCAGTCCGGGGACAGGCCCTGTCTACGAGCAGTACTTC CASSPGTGPVYEQYF